This TCR beta chain originates from a study of control samples from healthy donors and cancer patients. Between the trimmed V and J ends, which lost 3 bases and 8 bases, there was a span of 10 bases. CDR3 size: 12 residues. Germline loops: CDR1 SEHNR, CDR2 FQNEAQ (reference sequence). Here immunoSEQ multiplex PCR was the method, and the copy in TCRdb shows in-frame clones only, minus some. The sample yields about 15,000 clones, around 90% seen once. Sequencing used PBMCs. The sequence came from a man in his fifties or sixties with head and neck cancer. The rearrangement joins TRBV7-9 to TRBJ1-2; no clear D gene. The CDR3 DNA follows: TGTGCCAGCAGCTTGGAGACCTTAGGCTACACCTTC. Protein sequence: CASSLETLGYTF.